The clone carrying this T cell receptor beta chain turned up a few times. This specimen includes other DNA sequences encoding the same CDR3. The CDR3 has 16 amino acids. The germline V gene encodes CDR1 LNHDA and CDR2 SQIVND (reference sequence). V trimming: 3 bases; J trimming: 4 bases; junction bases outside the gene matches: 7. These data belong to a study of cytomegalovirus exposure and HLA in healthy donors. The study ran its PCR with 60 Vbeta and 13 Jbeta primers. Clones were read by immunoSEQ multiplex PCR, and TCRdb kept only the in-frame ones, dropping some. The sample lists approximately 100,000 clones, around three quarters occurring once.

The TCR sequence derives from a female donor in good health and CMV-seropositive. The material sequenced was PBMCs. This rearrangement joins TRBV19 to TRBJ2-2; 8 nucleotides align to TRBD2. The CDR3 is CASSILASGSTGELFF. CDR3 nucleotide sequence: TGTGCCAGTAGTATCTTGGCCAGCGGGAGCACCGGGGAGCTGTTTTTT.